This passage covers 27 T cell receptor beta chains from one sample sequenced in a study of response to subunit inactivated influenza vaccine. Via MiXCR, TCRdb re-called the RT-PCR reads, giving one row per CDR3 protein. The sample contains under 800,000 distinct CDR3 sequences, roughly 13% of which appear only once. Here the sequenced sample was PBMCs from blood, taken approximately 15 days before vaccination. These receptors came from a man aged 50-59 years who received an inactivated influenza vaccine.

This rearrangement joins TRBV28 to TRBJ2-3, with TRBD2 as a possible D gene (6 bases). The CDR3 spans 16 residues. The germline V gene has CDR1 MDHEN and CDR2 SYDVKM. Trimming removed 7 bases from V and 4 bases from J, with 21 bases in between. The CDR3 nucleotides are TGTGCCAGCACCATTGAGGACGGCGGGATAGCAGATACGCAGTATTTT. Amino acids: CASTIEDGGIADTQYF.

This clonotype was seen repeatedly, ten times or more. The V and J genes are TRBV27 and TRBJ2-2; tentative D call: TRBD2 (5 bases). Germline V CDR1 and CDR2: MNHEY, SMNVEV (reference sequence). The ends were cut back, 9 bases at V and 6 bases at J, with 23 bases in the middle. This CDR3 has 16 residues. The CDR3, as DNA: TGTGCCAGTCAAAAAATCCAGTTCCTAGCTTCCGGGGAGCTGTTTTTT. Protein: CASQKIQFLASGELFF.

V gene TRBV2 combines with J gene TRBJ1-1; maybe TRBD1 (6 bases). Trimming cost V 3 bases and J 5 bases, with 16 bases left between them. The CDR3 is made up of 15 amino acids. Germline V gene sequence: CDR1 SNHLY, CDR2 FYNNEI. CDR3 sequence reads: CASSEGTWGQTEAFF. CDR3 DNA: TGTGCCAGCAGTGAGGGAACGTGGGGGCAAACTGAAGCTTTCTTT.

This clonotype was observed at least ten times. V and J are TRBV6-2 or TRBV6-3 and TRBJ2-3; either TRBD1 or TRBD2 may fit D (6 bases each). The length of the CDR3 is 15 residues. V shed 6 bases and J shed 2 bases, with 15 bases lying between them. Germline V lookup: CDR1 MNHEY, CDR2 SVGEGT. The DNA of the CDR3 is TGTGCCAGCAGCAGGCCCGGGGGCCACACAGATACGCAGTATTTT. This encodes CASSRPGGHTDTQYF.

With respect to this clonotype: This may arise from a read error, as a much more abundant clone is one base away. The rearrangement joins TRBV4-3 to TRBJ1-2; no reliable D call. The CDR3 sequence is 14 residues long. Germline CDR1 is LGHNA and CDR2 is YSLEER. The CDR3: CDSSYGTGNYGYTF. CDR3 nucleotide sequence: TGCGACAGCAGCTACGGAACTGGAAACTATGGCTACACCTTC.

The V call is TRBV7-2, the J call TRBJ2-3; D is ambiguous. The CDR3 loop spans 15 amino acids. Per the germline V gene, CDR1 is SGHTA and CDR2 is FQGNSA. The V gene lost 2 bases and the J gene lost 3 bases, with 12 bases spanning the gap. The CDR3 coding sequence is TGTGCCAGCAGCTTATTAGGGTTTCAGACAGATACGCAGTATTTT. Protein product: CASSLLGFQTDTQYF.

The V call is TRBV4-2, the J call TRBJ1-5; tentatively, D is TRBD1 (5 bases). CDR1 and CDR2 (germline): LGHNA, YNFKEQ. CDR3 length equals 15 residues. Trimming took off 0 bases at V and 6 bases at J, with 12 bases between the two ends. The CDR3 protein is CASSQDRGEGQPQHF. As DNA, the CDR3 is TGTGCCAGCAGCCAAGATCGGGGGGAAGGTCAGCCCCAGCATTTT.

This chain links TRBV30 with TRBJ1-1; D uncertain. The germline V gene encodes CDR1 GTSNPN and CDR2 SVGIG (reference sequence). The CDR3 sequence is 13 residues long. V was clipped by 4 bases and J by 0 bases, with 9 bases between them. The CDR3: CAWISGVNTEAFF. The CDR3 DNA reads TGTGCCTGGATTTCGGGAGTGAACACTGAAGCTTTCTTT.

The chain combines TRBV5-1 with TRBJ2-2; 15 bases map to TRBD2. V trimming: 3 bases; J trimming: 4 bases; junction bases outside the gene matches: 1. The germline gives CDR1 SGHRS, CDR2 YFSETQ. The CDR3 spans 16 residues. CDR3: CASSWTSGGVTGELFF. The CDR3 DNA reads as TGCGCCAGCAGCTGGACTAGCGGGGGGGTCACCGGGGAGCTGTTTTTT.

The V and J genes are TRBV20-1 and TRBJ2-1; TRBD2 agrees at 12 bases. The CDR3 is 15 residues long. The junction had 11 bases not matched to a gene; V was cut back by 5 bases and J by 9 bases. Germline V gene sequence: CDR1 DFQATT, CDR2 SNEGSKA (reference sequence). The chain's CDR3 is CSAAPMLAGGVEQFF. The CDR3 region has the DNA TGCAGTGCTGCCCCGATGCTAGCGGGAGGGGTTGAGCAGTTCTTC.

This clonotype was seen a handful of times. CDR3 protein: CASSAGTSTQETQYF. For the CDR3, the DNA is TGTGCCAGCAGCGCAGGGACTAGCACGCAAGAGACCCAGTACTTC. J is TRBJ2-5 and V is TRBV9, with TRBD2 identical over 9 bases. After removal of 3 bases from V and 2 bases from J, the junction contained 5 bases not matched to a gene. The CDR3 spans 15 residues. From germline, CDR1 is SGDLS and CDR2 YYNGEE. The whole variable domain, filled in from reference TRBV9 and TRBJ2-5, reads DSGVTQTPKHLITATGQRVTLRCSPRSGDLSVYWYQQSLDQGLQFLIQYYNGEERAKGNILERFSAQQFPDLHSELNLSSLELGDSALYFCASSAGTSTQETQYFGPGTRLLVL.

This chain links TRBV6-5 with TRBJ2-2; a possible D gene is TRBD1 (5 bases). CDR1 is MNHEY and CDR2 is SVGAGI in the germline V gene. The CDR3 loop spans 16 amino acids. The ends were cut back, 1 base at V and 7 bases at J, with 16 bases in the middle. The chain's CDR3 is CASSYWAGSVGGELFF. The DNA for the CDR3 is TGTGCCAGCAGTTACTGGGCAGGGTCGGTCGGCGGGGAGCTGTTTTTT.

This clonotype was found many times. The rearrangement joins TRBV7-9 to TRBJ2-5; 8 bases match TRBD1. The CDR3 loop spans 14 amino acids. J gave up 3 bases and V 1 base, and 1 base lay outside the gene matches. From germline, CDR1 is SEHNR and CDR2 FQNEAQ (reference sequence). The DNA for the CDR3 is TGTGCCAGCAGCTTAGTGACAGGGGAAGAGACCCAGTACTTC. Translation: CASSLVTGEETQYF.

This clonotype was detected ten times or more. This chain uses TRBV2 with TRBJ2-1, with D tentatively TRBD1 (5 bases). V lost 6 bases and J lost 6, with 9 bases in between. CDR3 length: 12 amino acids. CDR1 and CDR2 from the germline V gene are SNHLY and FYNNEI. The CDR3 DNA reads TGTGCCAGCAGCAGGGTGGGCAATGAGCAGTTCTTC. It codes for CASSRVGNEQFF.

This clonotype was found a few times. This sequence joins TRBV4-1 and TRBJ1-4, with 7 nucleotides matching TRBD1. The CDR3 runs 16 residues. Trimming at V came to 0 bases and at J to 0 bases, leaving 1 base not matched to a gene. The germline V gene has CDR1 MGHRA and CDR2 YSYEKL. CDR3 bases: TGCGCCAGCAGCCAAGATCAGGGGGCAACTAATGAAAAACTGTTTTTT. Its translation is CASSQDQGATNEKLFF.

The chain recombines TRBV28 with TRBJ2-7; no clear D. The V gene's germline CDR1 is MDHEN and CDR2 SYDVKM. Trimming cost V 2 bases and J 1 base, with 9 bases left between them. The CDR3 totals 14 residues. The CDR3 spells CASSLIGYSYEQYF. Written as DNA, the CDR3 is TGTGCCAGCAGTTTAATCGGTTATTCCTACGAGCAGTACTTC.

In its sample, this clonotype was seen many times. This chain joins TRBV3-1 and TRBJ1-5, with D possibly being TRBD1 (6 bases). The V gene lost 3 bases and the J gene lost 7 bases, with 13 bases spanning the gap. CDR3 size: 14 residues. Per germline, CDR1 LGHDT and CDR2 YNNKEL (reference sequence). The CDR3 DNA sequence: TGTGCCAGCAGCCACATGACCCAGGGGCAGCCCCAGCATTTT. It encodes CASSHMTQGQPQHF.

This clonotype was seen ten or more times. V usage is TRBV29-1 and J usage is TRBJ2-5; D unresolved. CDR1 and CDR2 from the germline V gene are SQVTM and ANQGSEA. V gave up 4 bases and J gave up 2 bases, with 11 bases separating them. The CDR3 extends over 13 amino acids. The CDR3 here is CSVVRFIQETQYF. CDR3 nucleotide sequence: TGCAGCGTTGTAAGGTTCATTCAAGAGACCCAGTACTTC.

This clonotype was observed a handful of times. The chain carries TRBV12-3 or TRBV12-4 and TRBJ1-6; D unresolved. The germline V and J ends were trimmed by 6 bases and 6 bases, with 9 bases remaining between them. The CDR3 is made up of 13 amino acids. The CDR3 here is CASRPIANSPLHF. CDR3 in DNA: TGTGCCAGCAGGCCGATAGCTAATTCACCCCTCCACTTT.

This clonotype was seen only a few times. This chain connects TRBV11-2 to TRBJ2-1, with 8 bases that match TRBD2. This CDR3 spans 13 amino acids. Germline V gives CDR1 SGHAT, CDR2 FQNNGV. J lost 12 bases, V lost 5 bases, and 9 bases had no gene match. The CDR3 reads CASSTVAGLGQFF. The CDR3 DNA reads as TGTGCCAGCAGCACCGTAGCGGGGCTAGGGCAGTTCTTC.

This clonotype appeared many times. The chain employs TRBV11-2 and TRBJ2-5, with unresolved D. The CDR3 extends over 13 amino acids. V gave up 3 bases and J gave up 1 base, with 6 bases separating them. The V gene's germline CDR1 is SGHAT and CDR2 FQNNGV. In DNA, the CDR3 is TGTGCCAGCAGCTTTGGCTTCCAAGAGACCCAGTACTTC. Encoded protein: CASSFGFQETQYF.

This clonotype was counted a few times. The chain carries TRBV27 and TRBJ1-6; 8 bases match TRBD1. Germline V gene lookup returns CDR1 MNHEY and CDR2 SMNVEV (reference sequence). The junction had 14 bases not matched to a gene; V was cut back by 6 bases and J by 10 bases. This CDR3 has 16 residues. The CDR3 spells CASSRSSGAGGSPLHF. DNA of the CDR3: TGTGCCAGCAGCAGATCGTCCGGGGCAGGGGGCTCACCCCTCCACTTT.

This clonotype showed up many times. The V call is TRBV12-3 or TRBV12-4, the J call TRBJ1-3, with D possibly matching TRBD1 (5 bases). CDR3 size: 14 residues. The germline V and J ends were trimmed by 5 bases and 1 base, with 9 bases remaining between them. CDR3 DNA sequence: TGTGCCAGCAGTGTCACAGGATCTGGAAACACCATATATTTT. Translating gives CASSVTGSGNTIYF.

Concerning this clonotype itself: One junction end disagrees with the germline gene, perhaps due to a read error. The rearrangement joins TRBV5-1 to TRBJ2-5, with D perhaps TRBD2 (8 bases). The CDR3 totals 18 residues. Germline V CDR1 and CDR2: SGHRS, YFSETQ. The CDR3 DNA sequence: TGCGCCAGCAGCTTGGGCGGCGGGGGGACAGCGGTTCAAGAGGCCCAGTACTTC. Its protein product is CASSLGGGGTAVQEAQYF.

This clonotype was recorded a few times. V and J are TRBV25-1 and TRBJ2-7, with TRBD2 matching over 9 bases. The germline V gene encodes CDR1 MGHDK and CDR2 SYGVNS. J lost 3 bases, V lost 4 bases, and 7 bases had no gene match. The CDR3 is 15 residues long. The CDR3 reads CASSVSGRSNYEQYF. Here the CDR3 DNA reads TGTGCCAGCAGTGTCAGCGGGAGGTCCAACTACGAGCAGTACTTC.

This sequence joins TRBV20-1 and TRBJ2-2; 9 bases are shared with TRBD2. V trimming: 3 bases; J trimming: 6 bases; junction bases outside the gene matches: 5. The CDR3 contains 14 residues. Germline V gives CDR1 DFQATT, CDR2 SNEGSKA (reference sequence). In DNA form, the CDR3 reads TGCAGTGCTAGGGGGACTAGCCGGTCCGGGGAGCTGTTTTTT. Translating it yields CSARGTSRSGELFF.

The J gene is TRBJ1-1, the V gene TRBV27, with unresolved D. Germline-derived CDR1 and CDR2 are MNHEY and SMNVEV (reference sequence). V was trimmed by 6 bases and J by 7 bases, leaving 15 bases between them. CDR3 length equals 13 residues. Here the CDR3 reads CASSPISLSEAFF. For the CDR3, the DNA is TGTGCCAGCAGCCCGATAAGCTTGAGTGAAGCTTTCTTT.